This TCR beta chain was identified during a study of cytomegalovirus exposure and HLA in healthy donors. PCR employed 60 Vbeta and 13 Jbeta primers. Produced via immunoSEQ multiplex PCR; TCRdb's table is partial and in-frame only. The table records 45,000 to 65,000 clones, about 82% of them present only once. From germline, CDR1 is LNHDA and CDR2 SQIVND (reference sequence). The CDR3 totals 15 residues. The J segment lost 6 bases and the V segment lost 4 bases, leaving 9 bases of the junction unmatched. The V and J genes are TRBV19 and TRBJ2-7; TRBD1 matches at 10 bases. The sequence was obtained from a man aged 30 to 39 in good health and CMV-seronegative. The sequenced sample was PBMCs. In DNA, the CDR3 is TGTGCCAGTAGTAGGCCGGGACAGGGGATCGGCGAGCAGTACTTC. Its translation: CASSRPGQGIGEQYF.